The 12 T cell receptor beta chains below were found in one sample sequenced in a study of T-cell memory formation after mild COVID-19. TCRdb reprocessed the 5' RACE reads with MiXCR, giving one entry per CDR3 protein. The table records about 450,000 distinct CDR3 sequences, about 25% of them present only once. Sequences were obtained from PBMCs or a T cell subset sorted from them (not recorded which). The source of these receptors is an adult woman who had mild COVID-19 (a few samples of this study predate the infection). Cell type and time point are not known.

CDR3 in DNA: TGTGCCACCAGCAGGATCGGAACCGGGGTTTTTGTCTCGCAGTATTTT. Its translation: CATSRIGTGVFVSQYF. The chain is built from TRBV15 and TRBJ2-3; D possibly corresponds to TRBD2 (5 bases). This CDR3 region has 16 residues. Trimming shortened V by 3 bases and J by 10 bases, and 23 bases separated the two germline ends. CDR1 is LNHNV and CDR2 is YYDKDF in the germline V gene (reference sequence).

Comments on this clonotype: This clone may be a read error of a much larger clone one base away. The V call is TRBV29-1, the J call TRBJ2-7; D is perhaps TRBD1 (7 bases). The CDR3 loop spans 13 amino acids. Between the trimmed V and J ends, which lost 4 bases and 6 bases, there was a span of 16 bases. CDR1 and CDR2 (germline): SQVTM, ANQGSEA. CDR3 in amino acids: CSVVRAGGGEQYF. CDR3 DNA sequence: TGCAGCGTTGTTCGGGCAGGGGGAGGCGAGCAGTACTTC.

There are a few counts of this clonotype. The chain carries TRBV29-1 and TRBJ1-2, with D possibly TRBD1 on 5 matching bases. The V end lost 3 bases, the J end lost 7 bases, and 18 bases lay between the germline ends. The germline CDR1 and CDR2 sequences are SQVTM and ANQGSEA. This CDR3 is 14 amino acids long. CDR3 residues: CSVDYLPGLAGYTF. CDR3 nucleotide sequence: TGCAGCGTTGACTACTTACCGGGACTTGCTGGCTACACCTTC.

The genes are TRBV10-3 and TRBJ2-3, with D perhaps matching TRBD2 (6 bases). Deletions cut 10 bases from V and 0 bases from J, with 20 bases between. This CDR3 contains 16 residues. Germline V CDR1 and CDR2: ENHRY, SYGVKD. CDR3 DNA sequence: TGTGCCACATTGCCCCGCGGCGGGGCTAGCACAGATACGCAGTATTTT. This translates into CATLPRGGASTDTQYF.

This clonotype came up many times. The CDR3 region is CASRDREAGYGYTF. The DNA of the CDR3 is TGTGCCAGCAGGGACAGGGAGGCGGGCTATGGCTACACCTTC. The V gene is TRBV6-5, the J gene TRBJ1-2; 8 bases agree with TRBD1. The CDR3 sequence is 14 residues long. Germline assignment: CDR1 MNHEY and CDR2 SVGAGI. Losses at the gene ends were 6 bases for V and 4 bases for J; bases not matched to a gene: 7.

The rearrangement links TRBV20-1 to TRBJ2-7, with 10 bases matching TRBD2. V shed 6 bases, J shed 9 bases, and the junction held 14 bases outside the gene matches. CDR3 size: 14 residues. Germline-derived CDR1 and CDR2 are DFQATT and SNEGSKA (reference sequence). The CDR3 spells CSALWSGRVAMQYF. The DNA of the CDR3 is TGCAGTGCCCTCTGGAGCGGGAGGGTGGCTATGCAGTACTTC.

This clonotype was recorded a few times. The CDR3 DNA is TGCGCCAGCAGCCAAGCGGAGGGGGGAAGAGGTGGCTACACCTTC. Amino acid sequence: CASSQAEGGRGGYTF. The genes are TRBV4-1 and TRBJ1-2, with a possible D match to TRBD1 (6 bases). Germline V gene data show CDR1 as MGHRA and CDR2 as YSYEKL. The CDR3 contains 15 residues. V was clipped by 1 base and J by 7 bases, with 16 bases between them.

Here the CDR3 reads CASSQDGTSGVQETQYF. As DNA, the CDR3 is TGTGCCAGCAGCCAAGACGGGACTAGCGGGGTCCAAGAGACCCAGTACTTC. The chain links TRBV4-2 to TRBJ2-5; 13 nucleotides align to TRBD2. There are 17 residues in the CDR3. V lost 0 bases to trimming and J lost 1 base; unmatched junction nucleotides: 2. Germline V CDR1 and CDR2: LGHNA, YNFKEQ.

In this sample, this clonotype turned up a few times. The rearrangement uses TRBV2 and TRBJ2-2; D is uncertain. Germline V gene sequence: CDR1 SNHLY, CDR2 FYNNEI. The V end lost 9 bases, the J end lost 1 base, and 12 bases lay between the germline ends. The CDR3 runs 14 residues. The CDR3 sequence is CASSSGRNTGELFF. The CDR3 DNA reads as TGTGCCAGTTCGTCGGGTCGGAACACCGGGGAGCTGTTTTTT.

This clonotype was seen a handful of times. The chain couples TRBV6-5 to TRBJ2-3; D is perhaps TRBD1 or TRBD2 (7 bases each). From germline, CDR1 is MNHEY and CDR2 SVGAGI. V was cut by 2 bases and J by 1 base, with 16 bases left in between. This CDR3 has 17 amino acids. This CDR3 is CASSYTKTGRGTDTQYF. The CDR3 nucleotides are TGTGCCAGCAGTTACACAAAGACAGGGAGGGGCACAGATACGCAGTATTTT.

The sample holds a few counts of this clonotype. The rearrangement joins TRBV7-9 to TRBJ1-2; D not certain. Germline V CDR1 and CDR2: SEHNR, FQNEAQ (reference sequence). Trimming left V 1 base short and J 7 bases short, with 7 bases between. This CDR3 comprises 12 residues. In nucleotides, the CDR3 is TGTGCCAGCAGCTTAGATCGAGGTGGCTACACCTTC. It is translated as CASSLDRGGYTF.

The rearrangement links TRBV5-1 to TRBJ2-2; 15 nucleotides line up with TRBD2. CDR3 length: 19 residues. CDR1 and CDR2 from the germline V gene are SGHRS and YFSETQ. Germline trimming cut 0 bases from V and 5 bases from J; bases unmatched to any gene: 8. As DNA, the CDR3 is TGCGCCAGCAGCTTGGAGCCCTCCGGACTAGCGGGAGGGACCGGGGAGCTGTTTTTT. This translates into CASSLEPSGLAGGTGELFF.